Shown below are 28 T cell receptor beta chains from a single sample sequenced in a study of tumor-infiltrating lymphocytes in localized non-small cell lung cancer (dated by TCRdb to the early 2020s). The library was made by the immunoSEQ multiplex PCR assay. TCRdb's version of the immuneACCESS table is confined to in-frame rearrangements and falls short of the full clone set. An unresolved V gene accounts for under half of the shortfall where checked; the remainder is of unknown origin. The sample data list 7,000 or so clones, and 70% to 80% of these were observed just once. The ten top clones hold roughly 8% of the sample. The specimen sequenced was uninvolved lung tissue not adjacent to the tumor. All receptors derive from a human donor with non-small cell lung cancer.

The CDR3: CASSSGQRGTEAFF. The CDR3 DNA follows: TGTGCCAGCTCTTCCGGACAGCGAGGAACTGAAGCTTTCTTT. V usage is TRBV18 and J usage is TRBJ1-1, with a tentative D call TRBD1 (6 bases). Trimming shortened V by 6 bases and J by 5 bases, and 16 bases separated the two germline ends. Germline V gives CDR1 KGHSH, CDR2 LQKENI. The CDR3 has 14 residues.

Only a few counts were recorded for this clone. The chain has TRBV2 and TRBJ2-1; TRBD2 is a possible D gene (6 bases). V shed 7 bases and J shed 6 bases, with 16 bases lying between them. The germline gives CDR1 SNHLY, CDR2 FYNNEI. This CDR3 has 14 amino acids. CDR3 in amino acids: CASTETSLANEQFF. In DNA form, the CDR3 reads TGTGCCAGCACCGAGACGTCACTAGCCAATGAGCAGTTCTTC.

The chain combines TRBV6-6 with TRBJ2-3; D remains ambiguous. This CDR3 contains 11 residues. Trimming removed 6 bases at V and 6 bases at J, with 7 bases between. CDR1 and CDR2 (germline): MNHNY, SVGAGI (reference sequence). CDR3 in amino acids: CASRGGDTQYF. The CDR3 DNA sequence: TGTGCCAGCAGAGGTGGGGATACGCAGTATTTT.

This clone was observed once. The rearrangement joins TRBV6-6 to TRBJ2-2, with D possibly matching TRBD1 (5 bases). Trimming took 7 bases from V and 5 from J, leaving 17 bases between them. The CDR3 runs 15 residues. Germline-derived CDR1 and CDR2 are MNHNY and SVGAGI (reference sequence). This CDR3 is CASTYPARGTGELFF. In DNA, the CDR3 is TGTGCCAGCACCTACCCGGCTAGGGGTACCGGGGAGCTGTTTTTT.

The V and J genes are TRBV4-1 and TRBJ1-2; weak D call: TRBD1 (5 bases). The length of the CDR3 is 14 residues. Germline V gene sequence: CDR1 MGHRA, CDR2 YSYEKL. The V end was cut by 3 bases, the J end by 4 bases, with 12 bases between. CDR3 residues: CASSQRTISYGYTF. The CDR3 region has the DNA TGCGCCAGCAGCCAGCGGACAATAAGCTATGGCTACACCTTC.

V gene TRBV7-2 combines with J gene TRBJ2-7, with a weak D call TRBD2 (6 bases). This CDR3 has 17 amino acids. V lost 3 bases, J lost 0 bases, and 18 bases lay in between. Looked up from germline, CDR1 is SGHTA and CDR2 is FQGNSA. CDR3 sequence: CASSFTPILANSYEQYF. CDR3 in DNA: TGTGCCAGCAGCTTTACCCCGATCCTAGCGAACTCCTACGAGCAGTACTTC.

V gene TRBV6-5 combines with J gene TRBJ1-1; 7 bases fit TRBD1. The CDR3 sequence is 13 residues long. V was pared by 2 bases and J by 5 bases, with 2 bases of the junction left unmatched. Germline V gene lookup returns CDR1 MNHEY and CDR2 SVGAGI. Here the CDR3 reads CASSYDRATEAFF. The CDR3 bases are TGTGCCAGCAGTTACGACAGGGCTACTGAAGCTTTCTTT.

V usage is TRBV5-6 and J usage is TRBJ2-1; 8 bases are shared with TRBD2. The CDR3 extends over 14 amino acids. The junction had 3 bases not matched to a gene; V was cut back by 1 base and J by 6 bases. The germline V gene has CDR1 SGHDT and CDR2 YYEEEE. CDR3 coding DNA: TGTGCCAGCAGCTTGACCGGGACTAGCAATGAGCAGTTCTTC. As protein: CASSLTGTSNEQFF.

This clone was recorded once. CDR3 residues: CASSFSGRGETQYF. The CDR3 DNA is TGTGCCAGCAGCTTTAGCGGGAGGGGAGAGACCCAGTACTTC. The J gene is TRBJ2-5, the V gene TRBV7-2; the match to TRBD2 covers 11 bases. CDR3 size: 14 residues. CDR1 and CDR2 (germline): SGHTA, FQGNSA. V shed 3 bases and J 4 bases; nucleotides not matched to a gene: 1.

The J gene is TRBJ1-1, the V gene TRBV5-6; weak D call: TRBD1 (6 bases). The CDR3 extends over 16 amino acids. The germline CDR1 and CDR2 sequences are SGHDT and YYEEEE. V was trimmed by 2 bases and J by 1 base, leaving 15 bases between them. The CDR3 nucleotides are TGTGCCAGCAGCTTAGTCGGGGGGCCCGAGAACACTGAAGCTTTCTTT. Its translation is CASSLVGGPENTEAFF.

This clone was found once. The chain recombines TRBV28 with TRBJ1-1; the D gene is possibly TRBD1 (6 bases). The V end lost 4 bases, the J end lost 6 bases, and 12 bases lay between the germline ends. Germline V gene data show CDR1 as MDHEN and CDR2 as SYDVKM. The CDR3 has 13 residues. The CDR3, as DNA: TGTGCCAGCAGTTCAACAGGGATCCCTGAAGCTTTCTTT. Encoded protein: CASSSTGIPEAFF.

The chain uses TRBV5-4 and TRBJ2-3, with D hard to call. Germline V lookup: CDR1 SGHNT, CDR2 YYREEE (reference sequence). Deletions cut 4 bases from V and 7 bases from J, with 10 bases between. The CDR3 consists of 12 residues. CDR3 coding DNA: TGTGCCAGCAGCGCAGACTTCTATACGCAGTATTTT. Translating it yields CASSADFYTQYF.

V gene TRBV6-5 combines with J gene TRBJ2-1, with TRBD2 identical over 8 bases. Trimming took 3 bases from V and 8 from J; bases not matched to a gene: 3. This CDR3 comprises 13 residues. Germline CDR1 is MNHEY and CDR2 is SVGAGI. This CDR3 is CASSYGLAYEQFF. The CDR3 bases are TGTGCCAGCAGTTATGGACTAGCCTATGAGCAGTTCTTC.

The genes are TRBV9 and TRBJ1-2, with D possibly TRBD1 on 6 matching bases. Trimming left V 4 bases short and J 4 bases short, with 17 bases between. The germline CDR1 and CDR2 sequences are SGDLS and YYNGEE. The CDR3 contains 15 residues. The CDR3: CASSPRVGGGYGYTF. DNA of the CDR3: TGTGCCAGCAGCCCTAGGGTGGGGGGCGGCTATGGCTACACCTTC.

The genes are TRBV5-6 and TRBJ2-7; the D is unclear. CDR1 and CDR2 (germline): SGHDT, YYEEEE. V was pared by 0 bases and J by 0 bases, with 10 bases between. This CDR3 is 15 amino acids long. CDR3 nucleotide sequence: TGTGCCAGCAGCTTGGAGGGCGGAAGCTCCTACGAGCAGTACTTC. This gives the protein CASSLEGGSSYEQYF.

The chain couples TRBV7-2 to TRBJ2-1, with 7 positions matching TRBD2. The germline V gene has CDR1 SGHTA and CDR2 FQGNSA. The CDR3 totals 16 residues. J was trimmed by 0 bases and V by 2 bases; bases with no gene match: 4. In DNA form, the CDR3 reads TGTGCCAGCAGCTTAAACGGCGGGAGCTCCTACAATGAGCAGTTCTTC. Amino acids: CASSLNGGSSYNEQFF.

In its sample, this clone was seen once. The CDR3 protein is CASRLTGGGEKLFF. DNA for the CDR3: TGTGCCAGTAGGCTGACAGGGGGCGGTGAAAAACTGTTTTTT. V and J are TRBV19 and TRBJ1-4; 10 bases map to TRBD1. Trimming cost V 6 bases and J 7 bases; bases outside gene matches: 5. Germline lookup yields CDR1 LNHDA and CDR2 SQIVND (reference sequence). The CDR3 covers 14 residues.

V usage is TRBV30 and J usage is TRBJ1-3; D remains unclear. The CDR3 loop spans 15 amino acids. CDR1 and CDR2 from the germline V gene are GTSNPN and SVGIG (reference sequence). The V end lost 4 bases, the J end lost 0 bases, and 13 bases lay between the germline ends. The DNA for the CDR3 is TGTGCCTGGACGTTTTTGGGGTCCTCTGGAAACACCATATATTTT. Its translation is CAWTFLGSSGNTIYF.

The V call is TRBV6-1, the J call TRBJ2-7; tentative D call: TRBD2 (6 bases). The CDR3 contains 14 residues. CDR1 is MNHNS, CDR2 SASEGT, per germline. Trimming stripped 9 bases from V and 1 base from J, with 16 bases between. Here the CDR3 DNA reads TGTGCCAGTTCCCTTCAGGGAGGTTCCTACGAGCAGTACTTC. This sequence encodes CASSLQGGSYEQYF.

The CDR3 protein is CASSYSRQGGTEAFF. The CDR3 nucleotides are TGTGCCAGCAGTTACTCGCGACAGGGAGGCACTGAAGCTTTCTTT. The V and J genes are TRBV6-5 and TRBJ1-1, with 7 bases matching TRBD1. The CDR3 is 15 residues long. Germline CDR1 MNHEY, CDR2 SVGAGI. V gave up 0 bases and J gave up 4 bases; unmatched junction bases: 5.

The chain combines TRBV4-1 with TRBJ1-4; tentative D call: TRBD1 (6 bases). The CDR3 sequence is 16 residues long. The ends were cut back, 8 bases at V and 3 bases at J, with 19 bases in the middle. Germline V lookup: CDR1 MGHRA, CDR2 YSYEKL. The CDR3 loop reads CASQGILGASNEKLFF. The CDR3 DNA reads as TGCGCCAGCCAGGGGATTTTGGGGGCCTCTAATGAAAAACTGTTTTTT.

This clone was seen more than once but under ten times. The chain recombines TRBV6-1 with TRBJ2-7, with 10 nucleotides matching TRBD1. The V and J ends lost 1 base and 3 bases, in that order; junction bases with no gene match: 0. The CDR3 loop spans 14 amino acids. Germline V gene sequence: CDR1 MNHNS, CDR2 SASEGT. The CDR3 nucleotides are TGTGCCAGCAGTGAAGGGACAGGGGGCTACGAGCAGTACTTC. Protein sequence: CASSEGTGGYEQYF.

In DNA form, the CDR3 reads TGTGCCAGCAGCCCCGAGCTGCTAGCCTACGAGCAGTACTTC. Its translation is CASSPELLAYEQYF. This sequence joins TRBV5-4 and TRBJ2-7; no reliable D call. This CDR3 region has 14 residues. V lost 4 bases, J lost 2 bases, and 13 bases lay in between. Germline CDR1 reads SGHNT; CDR2 reads YYREEE (reference sequence).

This sequence joins TRBV6-1 and TRBJ2-3; TRBD2 aligns across 9 bases. The CDR3 runs to 18 residues. Germline V gene lookup returns CDR1 MNHNS and CDR2 SASEGT. With V trimmed by 1 base and J by 5 bases, 13 bases remained unmatched. The CDR3 reads CASSEEIAGDSLRDTQYF. CDR3 DNA: TGTGCCAGCAGTGAAGAAATAGCGGGAGATAGTTTAAGAGATACGCAGTATTTT.

The chain couples TRBV9 to TRBJ2-3, with 11 positions matching TRBD2. CDR1 is SGDLS and CDR2 is YYNGEE in the germline V gene. V gave up 4 bases and J gave up 3 bases; unmatched junction bases: 10. The CDR3 consists of 17 residues. The chain's CDR3 is CASSPLAGGTGTDTQYF. The CDR3 DNA follows: TGTGCCAGCAGCCCGCTAGCGGGAGGCACTGGGACAGATACGCAGTATTTT.

The CDR3 region is CASSHDNQPQHF. CDR3 nucleotides: TGTGCCAGCAGCCATGATAATCAGCCCCAGCATTTT. The chain has TRBV7-9 and TRBJ1-5, with unresolved D. Germline loops: CDR1 SEHNR, CDR2 FQNEAQ (reference sequence). Trimming pared 5 bases from V and 4 bases from J, leaving 6 bases between. CDR3 length: 12 residues.

To note about this clone: A junction end diverges from the germline sequence, so it may reflect a read error. V usage is TRBV5-1 and J usage is TRBJ1-2, with D unclear. From germline, CDR1 is SGHRS and CDR2 YFSETQ. CDR3 length: 13 residues. The DNA for the CDR3 is TGCGCCAGCAACTTGATGGGAGATAGTGGCTACACCTTC. This encodes CASNLMGDSGYTF.

Judged by abundance, this clone is large. V is TRBV10-1 and J is TRBJ1-5; D may be TRBD1 (6 bases). The germline V gene encodes CDR1 WNHNN and CDR2 SYGVQD (reference sequence). The germline V and J ends were trimmed by 10 bases and 1 base, with 20 bases remaining between them. CDR3 size: 16 residues. For the CDR3, the DNA is TGCGCCATCATCCGGGACACCCAAGGCAGCAATCAGCCCCAGCATTTT. Encoded protein: CAIIRDTQGSNQPQHF.